These 18 T cell receptor beta chains originate from one sample sequenced in a study of shared clonotypes between healthy human individuals. Clones were read by immunoSEQ multiplex PCR, and TCRdb kept only the in-frame ones, dropping some. The table records over a million clones, 98% of them present only once. Material: naive CD4+ T cells sorted from blood. Subset of the sample: CD45RA+ positively selected. Receptors originate from a man aged 25 to 45 in good health.

The V gene is TRBV5-1, the J gene TRBJ1-3; unclear D gene. Germline loops: CDR1 SGHRS, CDR2 YFSETQ. The CDR3 loop spans 14 amino acids. Deletions cut 3 bases from V and 1 base from J, with 8 bases between. As DNA, the CDR3 is TGCGCCAGCAGCTCGGATTTTTCTGGAAACACCATATATTTT. Translating it yields CASSSDFSGNTIYF.

The V call is TRBV19, the J call TRBJ2-7; no clear D. Germline values: CDR1 LNHDA, CDR2 SQIVND (reference sequence). This CDR3 is built from 13 residues. V lost 7 bases, J lost 2 bases, and 12 bases lay in between. CDR3 residues: CASTSGEPYEQYF. CDR3 bases: TGTGCCAGTACCTCGGGCGAGCCCTACGAGCAGTACTTC.

CDR3 bases: TGTGCCAGCAGCCAAGATTGGGGGCTGAACACTGAAGCTTTCTTT. It yields the protein CASSQDWGLNTEAFF. This chain connects TRBV14 to TRBJ1-1, with D possibly matching TRBD1 (6 bases). The V end lost 0 bases, the J end lost 0 bases, and 8 bases lay between the germline ends. CDR3 length equals 15 residues. Germline CDR1 SGHDN, CDR2 FVKESK.

A single count supports this clone. The V and J genes are TRBV7-2 and TRBJ1-5; 8 positions agree with TRBD1. Trimming removed 5 bases from V and 2 bases from J; junction bases left unmatched: 11. Germline V gene sequence: CDR1 SGHTA, CDR2 FQGNSA. The CDR3 contains 17 residues. This CDR3 is CASSPGTGWRGNQPQHF. CDR3 sequence (DNA): TGTGCCAGCAGCCCAGGGACAGGTTGGCGGGGCAATCAGCCCCAGCATTTT.

This chain joins TRBV2 and TRBJ1-5; 8 bases fit TRBD1. The V gene's germline CDR1 is SNHLY and CDR2 FYNNEI. Trimming at V came to 6 bases and at J to 7 bases, leaving 11 bases not matched to a gene. This CDR3 is 15 amino acids long. CDR3 bases: TGTGCCAGCAGGGCCGGGACAGGCAATTTCCAGCCCCAGCATTTT. This encodes CASRAGTGNFQPQHF.

Notes on this clone: The sample carries other DNA sequences with the same CDR3. The V and J genes are TRBV6-5 and TRBJ1-1; no clear D gene. CDR1 and CDR2 from the germline V gene are MNHEY and SVGAGI. This CDR3 has 13 amino acids. Trimming shortened V by 3 bases and J by 1 base, and 6 bases separated the two germline ends. Here the CDR3 DNA reads TGTGCCAGCAGTTATGCGGCGAACACTGAAGCTTTCTTT. This codes for CASSYAANTEAFF.

The CDR3 spells CAQGRAGSGRPYNEQFF. CDR3 nucleotide sequence: TGTGCTCAGGGCAGGGCCGGAAGCGGGAGGCCCTACAATGAGCAGTTCTTC. The chain carries TRBV6-4 and TRBJ2-1, with 9 nucleotides matching TRBD2. The germline CDR1 and CDR2 sequences are MRHNA and SNTAGT. The CDR3 is 17 residues long.

The chain has TRBV6-5 and TRBJ2-7; D possibly corresponds to TRBD2 (7 bases). Trimming shortened V by 2 bases and J by 2 bases, and 16 bases separated the two germline ends. In germline, CDR1 is MNHEY, CDR2 SVGAGI. CDR3 size: 16 residues. The CDR3 nucleotides are TGTGCCAGCAGTTACAGTCTTCGGGGGGCTACCTACGAGCAGTACTTC. Amino acids: CASSYSLRGATYEQYF.

This clone appeared once. V gene TRBV5-4 combines with J gene TRBJ2-5; perhaps TRBD1 as D (5 bases). V was shortened by 0 bases and J by 2 bases, with 11 bases between the two germline ends. CDR1 SGHNT and CDR2 YYREEE come from the germline V gene (reference sequence). The CDR3 spans 15 residues. CDR3 sequence: CASSLDFGQQETQYF. DNA of the CDR3: TGTGCCAGCAGCTTGGACTTTGGACAACAAGAGACCCAGTACTTC. The variable domain in full, with the rest retrieved from reference TRBV5-4 and TRBJ2-5, is ETGVTQSPTHLIKTRGQQVTLRCSSQSGHNTVSWYQQALGQGPQFIFQYYREEENGRGNFPPRFSGLQFPNYSSELNVNALELDDSALYLCASSLDFGQQETQYFGPGTRLLVL.

A remark on this clone: The sample carries other DNA sequences with the same CDR3. The V and J genes are TRBV5-4 and TRBJ2-5, with D unclear. Germline V gene lookup returns CDR1 SGHNT and CDR2 YYREEE (reference sequence). The CDR3 has 13 amino acids. The V gene lost 2 bases and the J gene lost 2 bases, with 7 bases spanning the gap. CDR3 sequence: CASSFYQQETQYF. DNA of the CDR3: TGTGCCAGCAGCTTTTATCAACAAGAGACCCAGTACTTC.

The genes are TRBV30 and TRBJ1-5; 7 bases are a match to TRBD1. The CDR3 is 17 amino acids. The germline CDR1 and CDR2 sequences are GTSNPN and SVGIG (reference sequence). V shed 0 bases, J shed 3 bases, and the junction held 11 bases outside the gene matches. The CDR3 protein is CAWSVAGGTWDNQPQHF. In nucleotides, the CDR3 is TGTGCCTGGAGTGTAGCAGGGGGTACTTGGGACAATCAGCCCCAGCATTTT.

The chain has TRBV15 and TRBJ2-1; 9 nucleotides align to TRBD2. CDR3 length: 18 amino acids. Losses at the gene ends were 1 base for V and 4 bases for J; bases not matched to a gene: 11. Germline-derived CDR1 and CDR2 are LNHNV and YYDKDF (reference sequence). This CDR3 reads CATSRVGSGRTVYNEQFF. CDR3 bases: TGTGCCACCAGCAGAGTGGGCAGCGGGAGGACCGTATACAATGAGCAGTTCTTC.

The CDR3 nucleotides are TGTGCCATCAGGGGGACGTGGAACACTGAAGCTTTCTTT. Protein sequence: CAIRGTWNTEAFF. This chain uses TRBV10-3 with TRBJ1-1; the D gene is possibly TRBD1 (5 bases). CDR1 and CDR2 (germline): ENHRY, SYGVKD. Trimming left V 6 bases short and J 1 base short, with 9 bases between. This CDR3 is 13 amino acids long.

The chain is built from TRBV14 and TRBJ1-2; TRBD1 agrees at 7 bases. CDR1 is SGHDN, CDR2 FVKESK, per germline. V trimming: 0 bases; J trimming: 4 bases; junction bases outside the gene matches: 2. This CDR3 is 14 amino acids long. The CDR3 reads CASSQDRGAYGYTF. The CDR3 nucleotides are TGTGCCAGCAGCCAAGACAGGGGGGCCTATGGCTACACCTTC.

The chain is built from TRBV9 and TRBJ2-1; 14 bases agree with TRBD2. The CDR3 length is 18 residues. Germline CDR1 SGDLS, CDR2 YYNGEE. V shed 0 bases, J shed 8 bases, and the junction held 10 bases outside the gene matches. CDR3 protein: CASSVAPGTSGSSYEQFF. As DNA, the CDR3 is TGTGCCAGCAGCGTAGCTCCCGGGACTAGCGGGAGTAGCTATGAGCAGTTCTTC.

V is TRBV11-2 and J is TRBJ1-5, with 9 positions matching TRBD1. With 5 bases clipped from V and 1 base from J, the junction kept 9 bases outside the gene matches. Germline V lookup: CDR1 SGHAT, CDR2 FQNNGV. This CDR3 spans 17 amino acids. The CDR3 nucleotides are TGTGCCAGCAGCGGGCGGACAGGGGTTGGCAGCAATCAGCCCCAGCATTTT. The encoded protein is CASSGRTGVGSNQPQHF.

This clone was seen just once. Other DNA sequences within the sample encode an identical CDR3. CDR3 nucleotides: TGTGCCAGCAGCCGCGGCTACCAAGAGACCCAGTACTTC. Translated: CASSRGYQETQYF. This sequence joins TRBV11-2 and TRBJ2-5; no firm D call. CDR1 and CDR2 from the germline V gene are SGHAT and FQNNGV. Trimming pared 5 bases from V and 0 bases from J, leaving 7 bases between. This CDR3 has 13 residues.

This chain connects TRBV7-6 to TRBJ2-3; TRBD1 matches at 11 bases. This CDR3 has 16 residues. CDR1 SGHVS and CDR2 FNYEAQ come from the germline V gene. V shed 5 bases, J shed 5 bases, and the junction held 9 bases outside the gene matches. The CDR3 sequence is CASSLRWTGGGDTQYF. DNA of the CDR3: TGTGCCAGCAGCCTACGCTGGACAGGGGGCGGAGATACGCAGTATTTT.